These 24 T cell receptor beta chains originate from one sample sequenced in a study of blood T cell repertoires in COVID-19. This table comes from immunoSEQ multiplex PCR, and its TCRdb copy is limited to in-frame clones, with some not included. The sample consists of roughly 300,000 clones, under 90% of them appearing once. Sequencing was performed on PBMCs or T cells enriched from blood (not recorded which). These receptors were collected from a woman aged 18-30 years who had recovered from COVID-19.

This chain uses TRBV5-1 with TRBJ1-1; 7 nucleotides agree with TRBD1. This CDR3 spans 14 amino acids. Trimming cost V 4 bases and J 5 bases; bases outside gene matches: 8. Per germline, CDR1 SGHRS and CDR2 YFSETQ. CDR3 sequence reads: CASSSRDSTTEAFF. The CDR3 coding sequence is TGCGCCAGCAGCAGCCGGGACAGTACGACTGAAGCTTTCTTT.

The chain couples TRBV29-1 to TRBJ1-2; tentatively, D is TRBD1 (6 bases). V lost 4 bases and J lost 4, with 10 bases in between. CDR3 size: 12 residues. The V gene's germline CDR1 is SQVTM and CDR2 ANQGSEA. The CDR3 DNA sequence: TGCAGCGTTGGAGGGACAACCTATGGCTACACCTTC. It encodes CSVGGTTYGYTF.

This clone was detected a few times. The J gene is TRBJ2-7, the V gene TRBV25-1; D unclear. The germline gives CDR1 MGHDK, CDR2 SYGVNS. Trimming removed 7 bases at V and 6 bases at J, with 16 bases between. The CDR3 is 13 residues long. CDR3 coding DNA: TGTGCCAGCAACCGAATAGGTTCGGGCGAGCAGTACTTC. Encoded protein: CASNRIGSGEQYF.

As for this clone: The sample has other DNA sequences that encode this CDR3 too. The chain links TRBV9 to TRBJ2-7; D might be TRBD2 (5 bases). The V end was cut by 0 bases, the J end by 2 bases, with 9 bases between. CDR1 is SGDLS, CDR2 YYNGEE, per germline. The CDR3 is 14 residues long. This CDR3 reads CASSVGGGTYEQYF. The CDR3 nucleotides are TGTGCCAGCAGCGTAGGAGGAGGAACCTACGAGCAGTACTTC.

The chain combines TRBV28 with TRBJ2-7; 10 nucleotides agree with TRBD2. J was trimmed by 8 bases and V by 6 bases; bases with no gene match: 13. CDR1 and CDR2 (germline): MDHEN, SYDVKM. The CDR3 spans 15 residues. CDR3 sequence: CASSPLRASGSKQYF. As DNA, the CDR3 is TGTGCCAGCAGCCCCCTCCGGGCTAGCGGGAGCAAGCAGTACTTC.

V gene TRBV2 combines with J gene TRBJ1-4, with D perhaps matching TRBD1 (6 bases). V gave up 6 bases and J gave up 5 bases, with 13 bases separating them. The CDR3 sequence is 14 residues long. Germline V CDR1 and CDR2: SNHLY, FYNNEI. This CDR3 reads CASRGQPGNEKLFF. Here the CDR3 DNA reads TGTGCCAGCAGAGGACAGCCGGGCAATGAAAAACTGTTTTTT.

The V and J genes are TRBV6-5 and TRBJ1-5; 9 bases fit TRBD1. The junction had 5 bases not matched to a gene; V was cut back by 8 bases and J by 6 bases. CDR1 and CDR2 (germline): MNHEY, SVGAGI. CDR3 length: 13 amino acids. CDR3: CASQTGGGQPQHF. The DNA for the CDR3 is TGTGCCAGCCAGACAGGGGGGGGTCAGCCCCAGCATTTT.

The chain joins TRBV27 to TRBJ2-2; TRBD1 matches at 7 bases. CDR1 MNHEY and CDR2 SMNVEV come from the germline V gene (reference sequence). Trimming cost V 2 bases and J 6 bases; bases outside gene matches: 9. The CDR3 has 16 amino acids. The DNA for the CDR3 is TGTGCCAGCAGTTTACTATGGACAGGATACGCCGGGGAGCTGTTTTTT. Its translation: CASSLLWTGYAGELFF.

This sequence joins TRBV30 and TRBJ1-1; D is unclear. This CDR3 contains 14 residues. The germline CDR1 and CDR2 sequences are GTSNPN and SVGIG (reference sequence). V was cut by 2 bases and J by 9 bases, with 19 bases left in between. The CDR3 reads CAWSTGTSPPKAFF. CDR3 in DNA: TGTGCCTGGAGTACCGGTACGAGTCCCCCGAAAGCTTTCTTT. Complete variable domain (other parts from reference TRBV30 and TRBJ1-1): SQTIHQWPATLVQPVGSPLSLECTVEGTSNPNLYWYRQAAGRGLQLLFYSVGIGQISSEVPQNLSASRPQDRQFILSSKKLLLSDSGFYLCAWSTGTSPPKAFFGQGTRLTVV.

This chain connects TRBV4-2 to TRBJ2-3; 15 bases match TRBD2. CDR1 and CDR2 (germline): LGHNA, YNFKEQ. J was trimmed by 0 bases and V by 4 bases; bases with no gene match: 5. The CDR3 spans 18 residues. CDR3 in amino acids: CASSRGLAGGPSTDTQYF. For the CDR3, the DNA is TGTGCCAGCAGCCGAGGACTAGCGGGAGGGCCTAGCACAGATACGCAGTATTTT.

The V and J genes are TRBV5-4 and TRBJ2-3, with TRBD2 matching 10 bases. The CDR3 contains 16 residues. Looked up from germline, CDR1 is SGHNT and CDR2 is YYREEE (reference sequence). Trimming cost V 1 base and J 3 bases; bases outside gene matches: 5. The CDR3: CASSLIAGGRTDTQYF. CDR3 DNA sequence: TGTGCCAGCAGCTTGATAGCGGGGGGTCGTACAGATACGCAGTATTTT.

This chain links TRBV7-3 with TRBJ1-2, with a tentative D call TRBD1 (5 bases). Between the trimmed V and J ends, which lost 2 bases and 7 bases, there was a span of 11 bases. The germline CDR1 and CDR2 sequences are SGHTA and FQGTGA. CDR3 length equals 13 residues. The CDR3 sequence is CASSLAPGLGYTF. CDR3 nucleotide sequence: TGTGCCAGCAGCTTAGCACCAGGGCTTGGCTACACCTTC. Filled out from reference TRBV7-3 and TRBJ1-2, the complete variable domain reads GAGVSQTPSNKVTEKGKYVELRCDPISGHTALYWYRQSLGQGPEFLIYFQGTGAADDSGLPNDRFFAVRPEGSVSTLKIQRTERGDSAVYLCASSLAPGLGYTFGSGTRLTVV.

DNA of the CDR3: TGCGCCAGCAGCTTGAGCCGGGATACCTATGGCTACACCTTC. Its protein product is CASSLSRDTYGYTF. The chain links TRBV5-1 to TRBJ1-2; D uncertain. CDR3 length equals 14 residues. V gave up 1 base and J gave up 4 bases, with 11 bases separating them. Germline V gene sequence: CDR1 SGHRS, CDR2 YFSETQ.

The chain joins TRBV12-3 or TRBV12-4 to TRBJ1-1; unclear D gene. Trimming pared 2 bases from V and 3 bases from J, leaving 7 bases between. The CDR3 has 13 residues. CDR3 region: CASSLLQDTEAFF. The CDR3 region has the DNA TGTGCCAGCAGTTTACTCCAGGACACTGAAGCTTTCTTT.

This chain connects TRBV7-9 to TRBJ1-2; D is perhaps TRBD1 (6 bases). Germline CDR1 SEHNR, CDR2 FQNEAQ (reference sequence). CDR3 length: 14 amino acids. V gave up 5 bases and J gave up 1 base, with 11 bases separating them. CDR3 DNA sequence: TGTGCCAGCAGCGCCGGACAGCTTAACTATGGCTACACCTTC. This gives the protein CASSAGQLNYGYTF.

This rearrangement joins TRBV6-5 to TRBJ1-2; 8 bases fit TRBD1. The CDR3 runs 16 residues. Germline V CDR1 and CDR2: MNHEY, SVGAGI. V trimming: 0 bases; J trimming: 8 bases; junction bases outside the gene matches: 11. CDR3 loop: CASSYSGQGKLGGYTF. CDR3 in DNA: TGTGCCAGCAGTTACTCCGGACAGGGAAAATTAGGCGGCTACACCTTC.

V and J are TRBV4-2 and TRBJ1-5, with TRBD1 as a possible D gene (6 bases). The CDR3 has 15 residues. Trimming removed 1 base from V and 2 bases from J, with 9 bases in between. In germline, CDR1 is LGHNA, CDR2 YNFKEQ. The CDR3 here is CASSQASGGNQPQHF. As DNA, the CDR3 is TGTGCCAGCAGCCAAGCTTCAGGGGGCAATCAGCCCCAGCATTTT.

The rearrangement links TRBV19 to TRBJ1-4, with a tentative D call TRBD1 (6 bases). The CDR3 is made up of 14 amino acids. The germline CDR1 and CDR2 sequences are LNHDA and SQIVND (reference sequence). Trimming removed 8 bases from V and 0 bases from J, with 10 bases in between. This chain's CDR3 is CASQGGATNEKLFF. Written as DNA, the CDR3 is TGTGCCAGTCAAGGGGGGGCAACTAATGAAAAACTGTTTTTT.

This clone appeared once. V usage is TRBV28 and J usage is TRBJ1-1, with 9 bases aligning to TRBD1. Germline CDR1 reads MDHEN; CDR2 reads SYDVKM. The CDR3 spans 14 residues. V lost 3 bases, J lost 4 bases, and 3 bases stayed unmatched. CDR3 nucleotide sequence: TGTGCCAGCAGTTTTTACAGGGGGCGCACTGAAGCTTTCTTT. It specifies CASSFYRGRTEAFF. Looking up the rest from reference TRBV28 and TRBJ1-1 gives the full variable domain: DVKVTQSSRYLVKRTGEKVFLECVQDMDHENMFWYRQDPGLGLRLIYFSYDVKMKEKGDIPEGYSVSREKKERFSLILESASTNQTSMYLCASSFYRGRTEAFFGQGTRLTVV.

The chain links TRBV27 to TRBJ1-1; D is unresolved. This CDR3 has 12 amino acids. Germline CDR1 MNHEY, CDR2 SMNVEV (reference sequence). Trimming took off 8 bases at V and 5 bases at J, with 12 bases between the two ends. CDR3 bases: TGTGCCAGCGGCATCGGGATGACTGAAGCTTTCTTT. Its protein is CASGIGMTEAFF.

V gene TRBV30 combines with J gene TRBJ2-1; D ambiguous. Germline V lookup: CDR1 GTSNPN, CDR2 SVGIG (reference sequence). This CDR3 contains 15 residues. Trimming took off 0 bases at V and 0 bases at J, with 9 bases between the two ends. CDR3 sequence: CAWSVPPSSYNEQFF. The CDR3 nucleotides read TGTGCCTGGAGTGTACCCCCTAGCTCCTACAATGAGCAGTTCTTC.

The chain employs TRBV14 and TRBJ2-7, with D maybe TRBD1 (8 bases). V was clipped by 2 bases and J by 6 bases, with 26 bases between them. This CDR3 has 18 amino acids. CDR1 and CDR2 (germline): SGHDN, FVKESK. The CDR3 region has the DNA TGTGCCAGCAGCCAAATTCCGGGACAGGTCATTTGGGGGGGCGAGCAGTACTTC. Its protein is CASSQIPGQVIWGGEQYF.

This chain joins TRBV23-1 and TRBJ2-5, with TRBD2 as a possible D gene (5 bases). TRBV23-1 is designated an ORF whose function remains uncertain. Trimming pared 6 bases from V and 0 bases from J, leaving 11 bases between. CDR3 length equals 14 residues. The CDR3 bases are TGCGCCAGCAGCCCTGGACTGTACCAAGAGACCCAGTACTTC. Protein sequence: CASSPGLYQETQYF.

This clone was seen just once. V usage is TRBV2 and J usage is TRBJ2-3; TRBD1 matches at 8 bases. V lost 6 bases, J lost 1 base, and 6 bases stayed unmatched. The CDR3 runs to 15 residues. From germline, CDR1 is SNHLY and CDR2 FYNNEI. The CDR3 here is CASRGPGQGTDTQYF. CDR3 nucleotide sequence: TGTGCCAGCAGGGGACCGGGACAGGGCACAGATACGCAGTATTTT. The whole variable domain, remainder taken from reference TRBV2 and TRBJ2-3, is EPEVTQTPSHQVTQMGQEVILRCVPISNHLYFYWYRQILGQKVEFLVSFYNNEISEKSEIFDDQFSVERPDGSNFTLKIRSTKLEDSAMYFCASRGPGQGTDTQYFGPGTRLTVL.